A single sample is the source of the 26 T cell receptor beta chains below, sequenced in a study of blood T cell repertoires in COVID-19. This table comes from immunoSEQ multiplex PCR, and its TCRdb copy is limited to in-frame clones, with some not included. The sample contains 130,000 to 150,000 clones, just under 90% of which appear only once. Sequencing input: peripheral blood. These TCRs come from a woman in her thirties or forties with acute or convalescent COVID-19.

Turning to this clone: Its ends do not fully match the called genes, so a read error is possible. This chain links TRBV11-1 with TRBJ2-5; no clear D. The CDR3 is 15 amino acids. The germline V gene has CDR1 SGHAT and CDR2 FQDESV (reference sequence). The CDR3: CAGSPVPRKRETQYF. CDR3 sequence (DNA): TGTGCCGGCAGCCCCGTCCCTAGAAAACGGGAGACCCAGTACTTC.

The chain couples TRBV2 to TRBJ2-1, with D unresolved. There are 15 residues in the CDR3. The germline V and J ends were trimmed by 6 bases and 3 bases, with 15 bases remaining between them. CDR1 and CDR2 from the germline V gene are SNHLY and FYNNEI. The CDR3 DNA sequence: TGTGCCAGCAGCGACCCAGGCCAGGACTACAATGAGCAGTTCTTC. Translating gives CASSDPGQDYNEQFF. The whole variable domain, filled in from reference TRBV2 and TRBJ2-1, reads EPEVTQTPSHQVTQMGQEVILRCVPISNHLYFYWYRQILGQKVEFLVSFYNNEISEKSEIFDDQFSVERPDGSNFTLKIRSTKLEDSAMYFCASSDPGQDYNEQFFGPGTRLTVL.

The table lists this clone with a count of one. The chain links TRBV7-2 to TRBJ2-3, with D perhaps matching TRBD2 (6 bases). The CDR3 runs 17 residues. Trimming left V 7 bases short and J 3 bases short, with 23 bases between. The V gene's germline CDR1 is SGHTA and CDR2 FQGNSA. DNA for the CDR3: TGTGCCAGCACCTCAGGGTTGGGCGGGGTAGAAACAGATACGCAGTATTTT. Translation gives CASTSGLGGVETDTQYF. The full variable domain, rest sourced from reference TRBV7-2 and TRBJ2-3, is GAGVSQSPSNKVTEKGKDVELRCDPISGHTALYWYRQSLGQGLEFLIYFQGNSAPDKSGLPSDRFSAERTGGSVSTLTIQRTQQEDSAVYLCASTSGLGGVETDTQYFGPGTRLTVL.

The DNA for the CDR3 is TGTGCCAGTAGTATTCGGGACTCGAACACTGAAGCTTTCTTT. Residues: CASSIRDSNTEAFF. The rearrangement joins TRBV19 to TRBJ1-1; D is possibly TRBD1 (5 bases). V lost 3 bases and J 1 base, leaving 9 bases between the germline ends. Germline V gene lookup returns CDR1 LNHDA and CDR2 SQIVND (reference sequence). The CDR3 has 14 residues.

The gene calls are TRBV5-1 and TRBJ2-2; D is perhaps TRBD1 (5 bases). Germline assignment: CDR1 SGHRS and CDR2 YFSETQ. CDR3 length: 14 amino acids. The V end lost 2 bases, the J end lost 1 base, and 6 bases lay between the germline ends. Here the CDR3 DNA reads TGCGCCAGCAGCTTCAGGGAGAACACCGGGGAGCTGTTTTTT. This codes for CASSFRENTGELFF.

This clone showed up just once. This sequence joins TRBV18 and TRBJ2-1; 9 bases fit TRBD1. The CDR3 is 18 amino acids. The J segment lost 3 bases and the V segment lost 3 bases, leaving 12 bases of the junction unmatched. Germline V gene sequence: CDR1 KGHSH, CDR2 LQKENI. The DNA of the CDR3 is TGTGCCAGCTCACCTCCAATCTGGGACAGGGTCCACTACAATGAGCAGTTCTTC. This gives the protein CASSPPIWDRVHYNEQFF.

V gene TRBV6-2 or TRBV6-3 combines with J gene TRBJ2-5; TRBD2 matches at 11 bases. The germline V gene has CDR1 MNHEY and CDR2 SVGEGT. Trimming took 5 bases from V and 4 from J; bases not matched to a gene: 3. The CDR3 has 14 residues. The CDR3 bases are TGTGCCAGCAGTAAGACTAGCGGGATAGAGACCCAGTACTTC. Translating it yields CASSKTSGIETQYF.

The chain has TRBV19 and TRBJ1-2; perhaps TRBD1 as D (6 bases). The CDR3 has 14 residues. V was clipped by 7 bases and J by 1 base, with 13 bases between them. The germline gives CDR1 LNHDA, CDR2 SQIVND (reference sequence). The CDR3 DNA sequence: TGTGCCAGTAAACAGGGCGGGTATAACTATGGCTACACCTTC. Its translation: CASKQGGYNYGYTF.

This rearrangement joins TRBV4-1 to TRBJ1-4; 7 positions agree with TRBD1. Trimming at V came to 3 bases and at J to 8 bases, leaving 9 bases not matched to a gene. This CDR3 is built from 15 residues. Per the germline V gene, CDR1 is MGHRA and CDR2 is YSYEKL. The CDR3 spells CASSQDDRVREKLFF. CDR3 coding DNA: TGCGCCAGCAGCCAGGACGACAGGGTTAGGGAAAAACTGTTTTTT.

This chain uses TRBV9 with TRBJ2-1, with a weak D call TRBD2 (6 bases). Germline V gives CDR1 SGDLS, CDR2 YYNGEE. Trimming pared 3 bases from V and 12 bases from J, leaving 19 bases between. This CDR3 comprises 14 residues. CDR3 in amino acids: CASSALGDGGSQFF. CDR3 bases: TGTGCCAGCAGCGCACTGGGGGACGGGGGTTCGCAGTTCTTC.

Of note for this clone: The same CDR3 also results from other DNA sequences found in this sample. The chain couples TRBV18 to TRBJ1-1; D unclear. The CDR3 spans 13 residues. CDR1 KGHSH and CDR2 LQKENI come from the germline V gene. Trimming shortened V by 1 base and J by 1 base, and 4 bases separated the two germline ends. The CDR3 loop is CASSPRQNTEAFF. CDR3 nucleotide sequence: TGTGCCAGCTCACCACGACAGAACACTGAAGCTTTCTTT.

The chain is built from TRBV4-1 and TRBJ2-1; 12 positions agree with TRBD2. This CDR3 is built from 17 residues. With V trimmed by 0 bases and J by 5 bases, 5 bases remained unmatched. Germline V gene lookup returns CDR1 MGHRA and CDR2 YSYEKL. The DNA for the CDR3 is TGCGCCAGCAGCCAAGATAGGCTAGCGGGGGGGGACAATGAGCAGTTCTTC. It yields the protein CASSQDRLAGGDNEQFF.

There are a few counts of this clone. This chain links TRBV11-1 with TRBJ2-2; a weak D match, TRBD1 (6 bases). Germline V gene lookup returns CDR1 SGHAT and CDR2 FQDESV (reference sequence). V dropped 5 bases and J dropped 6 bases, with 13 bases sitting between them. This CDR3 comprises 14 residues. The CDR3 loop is CASSLGTLAGELFF. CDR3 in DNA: TGTGCCAGCAGCCTCGGGACACTTGCCGGGGAGCTGTTTTTT.

DNA of the CDR3: TGCGCCAGCAGCCAAGGGACTATAGCGGGGGCGAGCTTTATCTACGAGCAGTACTTC. It codes for CASSQGTIAGASFIYEQYF. This rearrangement joins TRBV4-3 to TRBJ2-7; 9 bases match TRBD2. Germline values: CDR1 LGHNA, CDR2 YSLEER. J gave up 3 bases and V 1 base, and 16 bases lay outside the gene matches. The length of the CDR3 is 19 residues.

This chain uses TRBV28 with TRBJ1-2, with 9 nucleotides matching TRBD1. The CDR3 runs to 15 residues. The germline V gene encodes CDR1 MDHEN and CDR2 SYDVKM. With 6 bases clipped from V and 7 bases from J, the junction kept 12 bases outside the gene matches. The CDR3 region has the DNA TGTGCCAGCAGCCGTCCCGGGACAGGGTCTTTTGGCTACACCTTC. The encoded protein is CASSRPGTGSFGYTF.

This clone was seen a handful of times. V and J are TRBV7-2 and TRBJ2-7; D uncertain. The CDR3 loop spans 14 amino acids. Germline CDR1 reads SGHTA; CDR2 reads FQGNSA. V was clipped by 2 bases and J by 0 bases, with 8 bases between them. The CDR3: CASSLHPSSYEQYF. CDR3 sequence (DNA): TGTGCCAGCAGCTTACATCCGAGCTCCTACGAGCAGTACTTC.

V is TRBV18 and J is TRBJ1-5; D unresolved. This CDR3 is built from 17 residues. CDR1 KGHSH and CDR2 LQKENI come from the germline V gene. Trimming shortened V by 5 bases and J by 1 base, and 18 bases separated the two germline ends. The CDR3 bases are TGTGCCAGCTCAGTAGGCGGGCAGGCGGTGAGCAATCAGCCCCAGCATTTT. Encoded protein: CASSVGGQAVSNQPQHF.

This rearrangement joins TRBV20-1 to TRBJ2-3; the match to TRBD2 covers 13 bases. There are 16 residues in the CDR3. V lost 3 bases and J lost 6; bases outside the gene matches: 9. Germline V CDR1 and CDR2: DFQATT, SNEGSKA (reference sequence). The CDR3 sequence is CSASYRTSGGSDTQYF. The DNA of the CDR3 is TGCAGTGCTAGTTATAGGACTAGCGGGGGTTCGGATACGCAGTATTTT.

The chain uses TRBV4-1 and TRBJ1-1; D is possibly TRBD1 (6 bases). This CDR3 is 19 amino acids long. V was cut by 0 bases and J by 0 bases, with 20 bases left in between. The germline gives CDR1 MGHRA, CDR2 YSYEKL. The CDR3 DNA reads TGCGCCAGCAGCCAAGAGAGTAAGGGGGGGCGGGGATTGAACACTGAAGCTTTCTTT. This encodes CASSQESKGGRGLNTEAFF.

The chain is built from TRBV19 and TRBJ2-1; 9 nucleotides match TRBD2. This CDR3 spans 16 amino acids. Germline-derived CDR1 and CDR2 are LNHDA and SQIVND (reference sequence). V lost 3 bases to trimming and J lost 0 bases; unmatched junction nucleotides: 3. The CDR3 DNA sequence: TGTGCCAGTAGTATGGCGGGAGGGCCCTCCTACAATGAGCAGTTCTTC. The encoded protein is CASSMAGGPSYNEQFF. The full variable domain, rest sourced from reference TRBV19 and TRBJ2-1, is DGGITQSPKYLFRKEGQNVTLSCEQNLNHDAMYWYRQDPGQGLRLIYYSQIVNDFQKGDIAEGYSVSREKKESFPLTVTSAQKNPTAFYLCASSMAGGPSYNEQFFGPGTRLTVL.

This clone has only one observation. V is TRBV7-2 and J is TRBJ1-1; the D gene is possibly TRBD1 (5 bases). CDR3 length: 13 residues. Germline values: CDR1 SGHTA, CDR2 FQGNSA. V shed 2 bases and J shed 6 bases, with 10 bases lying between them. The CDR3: CASSLRGWAEAFF. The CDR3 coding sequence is TGTGCCAGCAGCTTAAGGGGCTGGGCTGAAGCTTTCTTT.

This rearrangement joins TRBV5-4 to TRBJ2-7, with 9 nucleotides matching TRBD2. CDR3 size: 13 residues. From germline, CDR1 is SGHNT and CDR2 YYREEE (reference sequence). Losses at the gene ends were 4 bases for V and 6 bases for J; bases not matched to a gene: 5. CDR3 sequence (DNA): TGTGCCAGCAGCCCGGGACTAGCTTTCGAGCAGTACTTC. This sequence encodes CASSPGLAFEQYF.

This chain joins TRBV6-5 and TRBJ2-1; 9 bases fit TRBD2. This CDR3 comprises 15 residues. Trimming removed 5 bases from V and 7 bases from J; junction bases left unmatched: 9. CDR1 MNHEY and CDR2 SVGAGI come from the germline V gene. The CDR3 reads CASSNPGLAANEQFF. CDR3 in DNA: TGTGCCAGCAGTAACCCGGGACTAGCTGCGAATGAGCAGTTCTTC.

The CDR3 region is CASSSRAGAYEQYF. As DNA, the CDR3 is TGTGCCAGCAGCTCCAGAGCGGGAGCCTACGAGCAGTACTTC. The J gene is TRBJ2-7, the V gene TRBV11-2, with 8 bases fitting TRBD2. CDR3 length: 14 amino acids. V shed 4 bases, J shed 2 bases, and the junction held 4 bases outside the gene matches. Germline V gene data show CDR1 as SGHAT and CDR2 as FQNNGV.

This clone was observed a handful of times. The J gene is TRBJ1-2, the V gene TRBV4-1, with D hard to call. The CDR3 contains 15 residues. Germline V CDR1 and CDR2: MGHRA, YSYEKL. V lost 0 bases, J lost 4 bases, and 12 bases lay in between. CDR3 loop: CASSQDRQRAYGYTF. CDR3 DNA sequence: TGCGCCAGCAGCCAAGACCGGCAGCGAGCCTATGGCTACACCTTC.

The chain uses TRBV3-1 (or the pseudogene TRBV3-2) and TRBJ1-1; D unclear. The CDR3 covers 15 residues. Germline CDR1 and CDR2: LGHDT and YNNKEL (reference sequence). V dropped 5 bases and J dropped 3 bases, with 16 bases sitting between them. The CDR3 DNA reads TGTGCCAGCAGCGGCGGGCCCCGAGCGGACACTGAAGCTTTCTTT. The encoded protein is CASSGGPRADTEAFF.